Described below is a single T cell receptor beta chain sequence and its context. Its matching antigen is unknown. This entry comes from a study of glioma-infiltrating T cells after dendritic cell vaccination. Study conclusions and caveats: The cohort had few patients with full blood and tumor sets. Longer survival after dendritic cell vaccination followed higher pretreatment TIL content.

Germline loops: CDR1 MNHEY, CDR2 SMNVEV (reference sequence). Losses at the gene ends were 8 bases for V and 1 base for J; bases not matched to a gene: 15. CDR3 length: 18 residues. Amplification used 60 V beta primers and 13 J beta primers. Using immunoSEQ multiplex PCR, the repertoire was profiled, and TCRdb retains in-frame clones only, with some absent. The profile shows 95,000 to 110,000 clones, 81% of them singletons. PBMC were collected before vaccination, two weeks after the third vaccination, and at progression. The sequence was collected from a human donor with glioblastoma. This sample comprised blood, obtained before dendritic cell vaccination. The genes are TRBV27 and TRBJ2-3; TRBD2 matches 10 bases. The CDR3 reads CASPQGTAGGPGTDTQYF. CDR3 coding DNA: TGTGCCAGCCCCCAAGGGACAGCGGGGGGGCCGGGCACAGATACGCAGTATTTT.